This is a list of T cell receptor beta chains from one sample in a study of blood T cell repertoires in COVID-19. The table came from immunoSEQ multiplex PCR; TCRdb's copy has only in-frame clones and leaves some out. The sample shows about 170,000 clones, around 81% of them seen only once. The source material was peripheral blood. The receptor source for this set is a woman older than 75 with COVID-19, enrolled during active disease. Both conserved end residues are part of each CDR3. A D gene is named only where the DNA matches it firmly. Expanded clones are given a class, and other clones once, few, many or no size at all.

NA	TRBJ1-1	TRBV3-1/TRBV3-2	NA	TGTGCCAGCAGCCAAGGTTTAGCGGGAGGCACTGAAGCTTTCTTT	CASSQGLAGGTEAFF
TRBD1	TRBJ1-6	TRBV3-1/TRBV3-2	NA	TGTGCCAGCAGCCAAGGGACAGGATCCAATTCACCCCTCCACTTT	CASSQGTGSNSPLHF
TRBD1	TRBJ1-5	TRBV7-9	NA	TGTGCCAGCAGCTCCTGGACAGGGGGGGATCAGCCCCAGCATTTT	CASSSWTGGDQPQHF
TRBD1	TRBJ1-2	TRBV27	NA	TGTGCCAGCAGTTCACGGACCGGACAGGGGTTCTCGGGCTACACCTTC	CASSSRTGQGFSGYTF
TRBD2	TRBJ2-3	TRBV18	once	TGTGCCAGCTCACCACCTCGACTAGCGGGCACAGATACGCAGTATTTT	CASSPPRLAGTDTQYF
NA	TRBJ1-3	TRBV19	NA	TGTGCCAGTAGTTGGGCCTCTGGAAACACCATATATTTT	CASSWASGNTIYF
NA	TRBJ1-5	TRBV6-5	NA	TGTGCCAGCAGGACGGAAGGGAGACAGCCCCAGCATTTT	CASRTEGRQPQHF
TRBD1	TRBJ1-5	TRBV10-3	NA	TGTGCCATCAGCCGGACAGGGGCCAGCAATCAGCCCCAGCATTTT	CAISRTGASNQPQHF
TRBD1	TRBJ2-1	TRBV7-9	NA	TGTGCCAGCAGCTTAGGGGACAGGGTCTATGAGCAGTTCTTC	CASSLGDRVYEQFF
TRBD1	TRBJ1-2	TRBV2	NA	TGTGCCTTACCAGGGGGTTTTATGAGAGGCTACACCTTC	CALPGGFMRGYTF
NA	TRBJ1-1	TRBV20-1	NA	TGCAGTCCCGGACAGTGGGCTTTCTTT	CSPGQWAFF